The present T cell receptor (beta chain) was sequenced within a study of blood T cell repertoires in COVID-19 (dated by TCRdb to 2020 to 2021). Describing the broader study: Samples from collaborators originated in the United States, Italy and Spain and spanned both the acute and convalescent phases of COVID-19. The prospective study material was composed of cDNA or gDNA derived from T cells, B-cell-depleted T cells, or PBMCs. The repertoires were made available in a free public database intended to serve as a resource for research on the immune response to SARS-CoV-2. The samples were drawn from the first 160 participants of the ongoing ImmuneRACE study and from under 1,500 subjects provided by 6 global collaborators. Deeply sampled blood TCRbeta repertoires from subjects exposed to, actively infected with, or recovered from COVID-19 were included in the dataset. Where available, HLA class I and class II types were obtained from metadata supplied by the sample provider rather than from assay-based typing. A de-identified subject ID, COVID-19 status, age in years and sex were almost always included in the sample metadata.

As regards this clone: This receptor's antigen is unknown. Per-base qualities were not stored, and no clone one base away is much larger.

General findings and caveats noted by the study authors: The amount of clinical and demographic metadata varied by source and participant and was provided uncurated.

TCRbeta CDR3 regions were amplified from genomic DNA using the immunoSEQ Assay, a bias-controlled multiplex PCR. Per the original workflow: The number of nucleated cells in each sample was estimated by amplification of reference gene primers within the assay. Sequence reads were collapsed and filtered to measure the absolute abundance of every unique TCRbeta CDR3 rearrangement. For each sample, productive Simpson clonality was calculated as the square root of Simpson's diversity index over productive rearrangements. The source is immuneACCESS, and TCRdb retained only in-frame sequences with V and J called. Part of the clones is not carried over; for the studies checked, unresolved V genes explain less than half of this, and the remainder is unexplained. V, J and clone size are taken as reported in that table, and D and trimming were inferred from the DNA itself. For this sample the table gives about 130,000 clones, of which approximately 90% were detected only once. The ten largest clones add up to approximately 4.5% of the sample.

CDR1 and CDR2 are read off the germline V gene as ENHRY and SYGVKD. The germline V and J ends show losses of 5 bases and 4 bases respectively, and no gene match explains 7 bases of the junction. The CDR3, cysteine through phenylalanine, is 14 amino acids long. Only the CDR3 DNA stays, 42 bases, in frame from base 1. In Seattle, one collaborating source enrolled patients while the infection was active and tracked those patients longitudinally over the course of disease. Collaborating institutions collected whole blood in K2EDTA tubes following their own protocols. For TCRbeta analysis, collaborators shipped samples as frozen whole blood, isolated PBMCs, or DNA extracted from either of those sample types.

The receptor comes from a man aged 60 to 75 with COVID-19, enrolled during active disease. The chain is made from TRBV10-3 and TRBJ2-5, with 7 bases in between that match TRBD1. Sequenced material: peripheral blood. The DNA reads as follows: TGTGCCATCAGTTTCACAGGGGAGCGAGAGACCCAGTACTTC. It codes for CAISFTGERETQYF.